This T cell receptor beta chain was recovered during a study of blood T cells in healthy people across ages. Study results and limitations: TCR beta diversity per million T cells fell roughly linearly with age.

The use of a sample-barcoded 5' primer and a J-beta primer mix characterized a second PCR of roughly 6 to 11 cycles. TCRdb processed the 5' RACE reads anew with MiXCR; each CDR3 protein has one entry. In the table there are approximately 940,000 distinct CDR3 sequences, under 50% of which are singletons. The V segment lost 5 bases and the J segment 6 bases; nucleotides outside the gene matches: 7. The CDR3 is made up of 13 amino acids. CDR1 is MGHRA and CDR2 is YSYEKL in the germline V gene. Concerning this clonotype itself: Antigen specificity is unknown.

The sequenced sample was blood. The chain combines TRBV4-1 with TRBJ2-7, with 7 bases matching TRBD1. This receptor was identified in a man younger than 40 in good health. The DNA for the CDR3 is TGCGCCAGCAGCGCTGGGACAGTCAGCGAGCAGTACTTC. It encodes CASSAGTVSEQYF.